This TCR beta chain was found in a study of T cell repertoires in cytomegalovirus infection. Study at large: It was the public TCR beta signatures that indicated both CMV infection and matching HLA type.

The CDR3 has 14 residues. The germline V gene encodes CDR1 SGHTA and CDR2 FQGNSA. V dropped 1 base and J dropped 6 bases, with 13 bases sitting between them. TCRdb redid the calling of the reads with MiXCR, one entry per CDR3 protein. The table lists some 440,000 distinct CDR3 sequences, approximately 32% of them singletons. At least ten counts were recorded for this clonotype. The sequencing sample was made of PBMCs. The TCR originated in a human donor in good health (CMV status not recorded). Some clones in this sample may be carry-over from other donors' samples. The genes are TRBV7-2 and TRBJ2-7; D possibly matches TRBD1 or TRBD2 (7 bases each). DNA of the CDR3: TGTGCCAGCAGCTTAGGTACAGGGGAGGGCGAGCAGTACTTC. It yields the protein CASSLGTGEGEQYF. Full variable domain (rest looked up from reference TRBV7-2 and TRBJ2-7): GAGVSQSPSNKVTEKGKDVELRCDPISGHTALYWYRQSLGQGLEFLIYFQGNSAPDKSGLPSDRFSAERTGGSVSTLTIQRTQQEDSAVYLCASSLGTGEGEQYFGPGTRLTVT.